Below are 12 T cell receptor beta chains sequenced from a single sample in a study of vaccination and CD4 T cells after COVID-19. These receptors are not linked to any known antigen. Noted treatment: roughly 10-day PBMC culture with coronavirus spike peptide pools or control peptides (ViraFEST assay). Cultured CD4+ T cell DNA was sequenced using the Oncomine TCR Beta short-read assay. TCRdb recomputed calls from the PCR reads with MiXCR, one row per CDR3 protein. The table includes 6,000 to 8,000 distinct CDR3 sequences, around 66% detected once. Sequencing used cultured CD4+ T cells from blood, obtained after SARS-CoV-2 vaccination. These receptors all stem from a human donor with COVID-19.

CDR3 nucleotide sequence: TGTGCCAGCAGCTTGAACAGCAATCAGCCCCAGCATTTT. This sequence encodes CASSLNSNQPQHF. The rearrangement joins TRBV7-2 to TRBJ1-5; no definite D call. There are 13 residues in the CDR3. The germline V gene has CDR1 SGHTA and CDR2 FQGNSA. V lost 3 bases and J lost 1, with 4 bases in between.

This rearrangement joins TRBV28 to TRBJ2-2; 9 bases line up with TRBD2. The CDR3 length is 15 residues. Germline V CDR1 and CDR2: MDHEN, SYDVKM. Trimming cost V 7 bases and J 0 bases; bases outside gene matches: 3. The CDR3 loop reads CASTRGGANTGELFF. The DNA for the CDR3 is TGTGCCAGCACCCGCGGGGGGGCGAACACCGGGGAGCTGTTTTTT.

This chain connects TRBV20-1 to TRBJ2-3, with D tentatively TRBD2 (7 bases). This CDR3 is 14 amino acids long. Trimming pared 3 bases from V and 5 bases from J, leaving 15 bases between. Germline V CDR1 and CDR2: DFQATT, SNEGSKA (reference sequence). This CDR3 reads CSARGGGLVDTQYF. The CDR3 bases are TGCAGTGCTAGGGGGGGGGGCTTGGTAGATACGCAGTATTTT.

This clonotype ranks as medium-sized. At one of its ends the junction is not consistent with the germline gene, which may arise from a read error. This sequence joins TRBV7-7 and TRBJ2-2; D is undetermined. The length of the CDR3 is 13 residues. CDR1 is SSHAT, CDR2 FNYEAQ, per germline (reference sequence). The CDR3 here is CASRTENTGELFF. As DNA, the CDR3 is TGTGCTAGCAGAACCGAAAACACCGGGGAGCTGTTTTTT.

The rearrangement joins TRBV7-9 to TRBJ1-5; 8 bases line up with TRBD1. Germline CDR1 reads SEHNR; CDR2 reads FQNEAQ (reference sequence). The J segment lost 4 bases and the V segment lost 3 bases, leaving 8 bases of the junction unmatched. The length of the CDR3 is 16 residues. The CDR3 DNA follows: TGTGCCAGCAGCTTGGGAGGGGACAGGAAGAATCAGCCCCAGCATTTT. This codes for CASSLGGDRKNQPQHF.

The chain links TRBV29-1 to TRBJ2-4, with a possible D match to TRBD2 (5 bases). The CDR3 totals 13 residues. Trimming pared 6 bases from V and 6 bases from J, leaving 15 bases between. Germline V gene sequence: CDR1 SQVTM, CDR2 ANQGSEA. Written as DNA, the CDR3 is TGCAGCGTCCATAAGAGCGGTACAAACATTCAGTACTTC. Protein sequence: CSVHKSGTNIQYF.

This rearrangement joins TRBV7-9 to TRBJ1-4, with D tentatively TRBD1 (5 bases). V lost 6 bases and J 14 bases, leaving 16 bases between the germline ends. The CDR3 is 12 residues long. Germline V gives CDR1 SEHNR, CDR2 FQNEAQ (reference sequence). This CDR3 is CASSHQGTLLFF. CDR3 sequence (DNA): TGTGCCAGCAGTCACCAGGGAACCCTTCTGTTTTTT.

The rearrangement joins TRBV7-2 to TRBJ1-5; a weak D match, TRBD1 (5 bases). Trimming took off 2 bases at V and 4 bases at J, with 9 bases between the two ends. The CDR3 covers 14 residues. CDR1 and CDR2 (germline): SGHTA, FQGNSA. DNA of the CDR3: TGTGCCAGCAGCTTAATGGCAGGGAATCAGCCCCAGCATTTT. Encoded protein: CASSLMAGNQPQHF.

This CDR3 reads CASNFLAGGAQETQYF. The CDR3 nucleotides read TGTGCCAGCAACTTCTTAGCGGGAGGTGCCCAAGAGACCCAGTACTTC. This sequence joins TRBV7-9 and TRBJ2-5; TRBD2 aligns across 10 bases. The CDR3 covers 16 residues. Germline CDR1 SEHNR, CDR2 FQNEAQ (reference sequence). The ends lost 7 bases at V and 1 base at J; junction bases unmatched: 9.

This CDR3 reads CASTLSFNTEAFF. The CDR3 DNA reads as TGTGCCAGTACCTTGTCGTTTAACACTGAAGCTTTCTTT. The V and J genes are TRBV19 and TRBJ1-1; D is unresolved. The CDR3 has 13 residues. CDR1 LNHDA and CDR2 SQIVND come from the germline V gene (reference sequence). V lost 7 bases to trimming and J lost 2 bases, with 11 bases between them.

The chain links TRBV10-3 to TRBJ2-3, with 10 bases identical to TRBD2. The CDR3 is 15 amino acids. Unmatched junction bases numbered 3, after V lost 6 bases and J lost 0 bases. Looked up from germline, CDR1 is ENHRY and CDR2 is SYGVKD. The CDR3 region has the DNA TGTGCCATCAGGGCTAGCGGGGGTAGCACAGATACGCAGTATTTT. It specifies CAIRASGGSTDTQYF.

The CDR3 reads CASRNGQGMNTEAFF. In DNA form, the CDR3 reads TGTGCCAGCAGAAACGGACAGGGCATGAACACTGAAGCTTTCTTT. The V call is TRBV7-9, the J call TRBJ1-1, with 8 nucleotides matching TRBD1. This CDR3 region has 15 residues. The V gene end was trimmed by 6 bases and the J gene end by 0 bases; junction bases not matched to a gene: 6. Looked up from germline, CDR1 is SEHNR and CDR2 is FQNEAQ (reference sequence).